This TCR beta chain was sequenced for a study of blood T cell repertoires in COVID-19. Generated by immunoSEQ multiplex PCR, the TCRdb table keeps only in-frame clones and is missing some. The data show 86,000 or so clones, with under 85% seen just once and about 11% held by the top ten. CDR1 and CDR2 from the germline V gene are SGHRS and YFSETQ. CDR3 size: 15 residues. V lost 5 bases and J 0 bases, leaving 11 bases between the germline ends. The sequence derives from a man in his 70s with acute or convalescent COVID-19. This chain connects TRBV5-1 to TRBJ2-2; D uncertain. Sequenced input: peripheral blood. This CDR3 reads CASRRHNANTGELFF. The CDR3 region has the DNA TGCGCCAGCAGGAGGCATAACGCGAACACCGGGGAGCTGTTTTTT. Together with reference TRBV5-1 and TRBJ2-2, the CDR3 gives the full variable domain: KAGVTQTPRYLIKTRGQQVTLSCSPISGHRSVSWYQQTPGQGLQFLFEYFSETQRNKGNFPGRFSGRQFSNSRSEMNVSTLELGDSALYLCASRRHNANTGELFFGEGSRLTVL.